A selection of T cell receptor beta chains follows, all from one sample in a study of T cell repertoires in cytomegalovirus infection. TCRdb redid the calling of the reads with MiXCR, one entry per CDR3 protein. The table has 250,000 to 300,000 distinct CDR3 sequences, about 25% seen once; the top ten hold roughly 14%. The sample was PBMCs. These receptors all come from a human donor in good health (CMV status not recorded). Some clones in this sample may be carry-over from other donors' samples. Both conserved end residues are part of each CDR3. A D gene is named only where the DNA matches it firmly. Clone size appears in some rows only: once, few, many, or a class for an expanded clone.

TRBV4-1	-	-	TRBJ2-1	CASSQESYNEQFF	TGCGCCAGCAGCCAAGAGAGTTACAATGAGCAGTTCTTC
TRBV2	-	-	TRBJ1-5	CASESEGNQPQHF	TGTGCCAGTGAGAGCGAGGGCAATCAGCCCCAGCATTTT
TRBV12-5	-	few	TRBJ2-3	CASGITDTQYF	TGTGCTAGTGGAATCACAGATACGCAGTATTTT
TRBV2	-	-	TRBJ2-7	CASSEWDVSYEQYF	TGTGCCAGCAGTGAGTGGGACGTCTCCTACGAGCAGTACTTC
TRBV25-1	-	few	TRBJ1-6	CASSEETVNSPLHF	TGTGCCAGCAGTGAAGAGACAGTAAATTCACCCCTCCACTTT
TRBV2	-	few	TRBJ1-6	CASSPDPGANSPLHF	TGTGCCAGCAGTCCAGACCCAGGCGCAAATTCACCCCTCCACTTT
TRBV18	-	many	TRBJ1-1	CASSPDKNTEAFF	TGTGCCAGCTCACCGGATAAGAACACTGAAGCTTTCTTT
TRBV7-2	TRBD1	many	TRBJ1-5	CASSQDRLYQPQHF	TGTGCCAGCAGCCAGGACAGGCTATATCAGCCCCAGCATTTT
TRBV5-4	-	few	TRBJ2-2	CASSPNGRGTGELFF	TGTGCCAGCAGCCCAAACGGCAGGGGCACCGGGGAGCTGTTTTTT
TRBV28	-	-	TRBJ1-2	CASSLVQGLINYGYTF	TGTGCCAGCAGTTTGGTGCAGGGTCTAATTAACTATGGCTACACCTTC
TRBV7-2	TRBD1	many	TRBJ2-7	CASSSGQGLGEQYF	TGTGCCAGCAGCTCTGGACAGGGCCTGGGAGAGCAGTACTTC
TRBV11-1	-	few	TRBJ1-1	CASSLRSYPGNNEAFF	TGTGCCAGCAGCTTAAGGAGTTATCCAGGCAACAATGAAGCTTTCTTT
TRBV11-1	-	many	TRBJ1-1	CASSLEPPPRNTEAFF	TGTGCCAGCAGCTTAGAACCTCCGCCGCGGAACACTGAAGCTTTCTTT
TRBV7-2	TRBD2	-	TRBJ2-7	CASSSRGGVPEQYF	TGTGCCAGCAGCTCCCGGGGGGGTGTACCCGAGCAGTACTTC
TRBV11-2	-	many	TRBJ2-5	CASSQTGLVETQYF	TGTGCCAGCAGCCAAACAGGGTTGGTAGAGACCCAGTACTTC
TRBV11-2	-	-	TRBJ1-2	CASSLVGRQPSF	TGTGCCAGCAGCTTAGTAGGGCGTCAGCCCTCCTTC
TRBV15	TRBD1	few	TRBJ1-4	CATSRSKGDRGYEKLFF	TGTGCCACCAGCAGAAGCAAAGGAGACAGGGGCTATGAAAAACTGTTTTTT
TRBV7-2	-	-	TRBJ2-2	CASSLGPRGENTGELFF	TGTGCCAGCAGCTTAGGGCCCCGAGGAGAGAACACCGGGGAGCTGTTTTTT
TRBV7-3	-	-	TRBJ2-1	CASSPSLSEQFF	TGTGCCAGCAGCCCCTCATTAAGTGAGCAGTTCTTC
TRBV28	-	-	TRBJ2-7	CASSTPDRNEQYF	TGTGCCAGCAGTACCCCGGACAGAAACGAGCAGTACTTC
TRBV28	TRBD1	few	TRBJ1-5	CASSPGQFGNQPQHF	TGTGCCAGCAGCCCGGGACAGTTTGGGAATCAGCCCCAGCATTTT
TRBV10-2	-	many	TRBJ2-7	CASSELNYEQYF	TGCGCCAGCAGTGAACTGAACTACGAGCAGTACTTC
TRBV15	-	few	TRBJ1-1	CATSRGPEAFF	TGTGCCACCAGCAGGGGACCTGAAGCTTTCTTT
TRBV7-2	TRBD1	few	TRBJ1-2	CASSSMTGGPGYTF	TGTGCCAGCAGCTCGATGACAGGGGGCCCTGGCTACACCTTC
TRBV2	TRBD1	-	TRBJ2-7	CASNVEGQGTYEQYF	TGTGCCAGCAACGTTGAGGGACAGGGTACCTACGAGCAGTACTTC
TRBV7-8	-	few	TRBJ1-5	CASSLSGGHQPQHF	TGTGCCAGCAGCTTATCTGGGGGCCATCAGCCCCAGCATTTT
TRBV5-1	TRBD1	-	TRBJ2-3	CASSYTGGAGDTQYF	TGCGCCAGCAGCTACACAGGGGGCGCCGGAGATACGCAGTATTTT
TRBV5-6	TRBD2	-	TRBJ2-7	CASSLWTSGRRYEQYF	TGTGCCAGCAGCTTATGGACTAGCGGGAGGCGGTACGAGCAGTACTTC
TRBV7-2	TRBD2	many	TRBJ2-1	CASSWTSEYNEQFF	TGTGCCAGCAGCTGGACTAGCGAGTACAATGAGCAGTTCTTC
TRBV7-2	TRBD2	-	TRBJ2-2	CASSSTRLAGGTGVLFF	TGTGCCAGCAGCTCCACCAGACTAGCGGGAGGTACCGGGGTGCTGTTTTTT
TRBV10-3	-	-	TRBJ2-5	CATAGNQETQYF	TGTGCCACTGCGGGGAACCAAGAGACCCAGTACTTC
TRBV5-1	-	-	TRBJ2-5	CASSLMDQQETQYF	TGCGCCAGCAGCCTCATGGACCAGCAAGAGACCCAGTACTTC
TRBV7-8	-	many	TRBJ1-2	CASSWTSQTPGYTF	TGTGCCAGCAGCTGGACATCTCAGACCCCTGGCTACACCTTC